These T cell receptor beta chains were read from a single sample in a study of blood T cell repertoires in COVID-19. Profiled with immunoSEQ multiplex PCR; TCRdb holds only in-frame clones, not every one. This table holds around 260,000 clones, approximately 86% found once. Sequenced sample: peripheral blood. The receptors derive from a woman aged 55-70 years with COVID-19, enrolled during active disease. Each CDR3 is given with its conserved first and last residue. Each record gives: V gene, D gene, clone size, J gene, CDR3 protein, CDR3 DNA. The D gene is left open where the match is weak. Expanded clones get a size class; other rows say once, few or many, or leave the size out.

TRBV21-1,-,-,TRBJ1-3,CASSIDAGLRNTIYF,TGTGCCAGCAGCATTGATGCAGGGTTGAGGAACACCATATATTTT
TRBV18,TRBD1,-,TRBJ1-4,CASSPPGQGNEKLFF,TGTGCCAGCTCACCACCGGGACAGGGAAATGAAAAACTGTTTTTT
TRBV30,TRBD2,-,TRBJ2-1,CAWMVGREGRQFF,TGTGCCTGGATGGTCGGGAGGGAAGGGAGGCAGTTCTTC
TRBV19,-,-,TRBJ1-6,CASSGGAGVGNSPLHF,TGTGCCAGTAGTGGCGGCGCAGGGGTCGGGAATTCACCCCTCCACTTT
TRBV6-1,TRBD1,-,TRBJ1-6,CASSEVGTVNSPLHF,TGTGCCAGCAGTGAGGTCGGGACAGTTAATTCACCCCTCCACTTT
TRBV30,TRBD1,-,TRBJ2-3,CAQGQGSTDTQYF,TGTGCCCAAGGACAGGGGAGCACAGATACGCAGTATTTT
TRBV3-1/TRBV3-2,-,once,TRBJ2-3,CASSQVAPTGDTQYF,TGTGCCAGCAGCCAGGTAGCGCCTACGGGGGATACGCAGTATTTT
TRBV27,-,-,TRBJ2-1,CASTLPGYNEQFF,TGTGCCAGCACCCTCCCGGGATACAATGAGCAGTTCTTC
TRBV5-4,TRBD2,-,TRBJ2-1,CASSPSGRATYNEQFF,TGTGCCAGCAGCCCAAGCGGGAGGGCGACTTACAATGAGCAGTTCTTC
TRBV5-6,TRBD1,-,TRBJ2-5,CASSPGTYRGETQYF,TGTGCCAGCAGCCCCGGAACCTACAGGGGTGAGACCCAGTACTTC
TRBV11-2,TRBD2,-,TRBJ2-5,CASRASGETQYF,TGTGCCAGCAGGGCTAGCGGGGAGACCCAGTACTTC
TRBV6-5,-,-,TRBJ1-5,CASRGKSRQPQHF,TGTGCCAGCCGAGGCAAGAGTCGACAGCCCCAGCATTTT
TRBV28,TRBD1,-,TRBJ2-2,CASSLSYRGNGELFF,TGTGCCAGCAGTTTGTCGTACAGGGGGAACGGGGAGCTGTTTTTT
TRBV25-1,-,-,TRBJ2-1,CASSEYLGGYYNEQFF,TGTGCCAGCAGTGAATACTTAGGGGGTTACTACAATGAGCAGTTCTTC
TRBV28,-,-,TRBJ1-6,CASVAVYRNSPLHF,TGTGCCAGCGTGGCGGTCTATCGGAATTCACCCCTCCACTTT
TRBV30,-,-,TRBJ1-2,CAWALGGQELYGYTF,TGTGCCTGGGCCCTAGGAGGGCAGGAACTCTATGGCTACACCTTC
TRBV5-1,TRBD1,few,TRBJ1-5,CASSSGQGSNQPQHF,TGCGCCAGCAGCTCGGGACAGGGTAGCAATCAGCCCCAGCATTTT
TRBV2,-,once,TRBJ2-3,CASTRESSTDTQYF,TGTGCCAGCACCCGAGAGTCGAGCACAGATACGCAGTATTTT
TRBV4-3,-,-,TRBJ1-6,CASSQGVNSYNSPLHF,TGCGCCAGCAGCCAAGGAGTGAACTCCTATAATTCACCCCTCCACTTT
TRBV7-7,TRBD2,-,TRBJ2-1,CASSPGTSGRAGGEQFF,TGTGCCAGCAGCCCAGGGACTAGCGGGAGGGCCGGCGGTGAGCAGTTCTTC
TRBV19,-,-,TRBJ1-1,CASSIDRLNTEAFF,TGTGCCAGTAGTATAGACAGGCTGAACACTGAAGCTTTCTTT
TRBV4-1,TRBD2,-,TRBJ2-1,CASSRGGYGGRAYNEQFF,TGCGCCAGCAGCCGAGGGGGGTACGGCGGGAGGGCCTACAATGAGCAGTTCTTC
TRBV7-9,TRBD1,-,TRBJ1-1,CASSLRGGRDRWAEAFF,TGTGCCAGCAGCCTAAGAGGGGGCAGGGATCGTTGGGCTGAAGCTTTCTTT
TRBV7-8,TRBD2,few,TRBJ2-1,CASSVVAGAYNEQFF,TGTGCCAGCAGCGTCGTAGCGGGAGCCTACAATGAGCAGTTCTTC
TRBV7-3,-,few,TRBJ2-5,CASSLSGVETQYF,TGTGCCAGCAGCTTATCAGGGGTGGAGACCCAGTACTTC
TRBV6-4,-,-,TRBJ2-7,CAISANRDKEPYEQYF,TGTGCCATTTCAGCGAACCGGGACAAGGAGCCCTACGAGCAGTACTTC
TRBV6-2/TRBV6-3,TRBD1,-,TRBJ1-1,CASSTQGQGNTEAFF,TGTGCCAGCAGTACCCAGGGACAGGGGAACACTGAAGCTTTCTTT
TRBV4-3,-,-,TRBJ1-2,CASRRVGYTF,TGCGCCAGCAGGCGCGTTGGCTACACCTTC
TRBV27,TRBD1,-,TRBJ1-5,CASKDRTQGKSPQHF,TGTGCCAGCAAGGACCGAACACAGGGGAAGTCGCCCCAGCATTTT
TRBV27,TRBD1,-,TRBJ1-2,CASRSEGGGLFYGYTF,TGTGCCAGCAGGTCCGAAGGGGGCGGATTGTTTTATGGCTACACCTTC
TRBV30,-,-,TRBJ1-4,CAWSPPRGSLFF,TGTGCCTGGAGTCCCCCCCGGGGTTCACTGTTTTTT
TRBV9,TRBD2,few,TRBJ2-2,CASSLRVGRESLSAGELFF,TGTGCCAGCAGTCTCCGGGTTGGGCGGGAGAGCCTTTCAGCCGGGGAGCTGTTTTTT
TRBV3-1/TRBV3-2,TRBD1,-,TRBJ1-1,CASSQVGDRGLAEAFF,TGTGCCAGCAGCCAAGTGGGGGACAGGGGGTTAGCTGAAGCTTTCTTT
TRBV12-3/TRBV12-4,-,-,TRBJ2-7,CASSLGFEQYF,TGTGCCAGCAGTCTGGGCTTCGAGCAGTACTTC
TRBV18,TRBD1,-,TRBJ1-5,CASSGDRGLNQPQHF,TGTGCCAGCTCCGGAGACAGGGGGCTTAATCAGCCCCAGCATTTT
TRBV6-4,TRBD1,-,TRBJ1-5,CARTGTGGDQPQHF,TGTGCCAGGACCGGGACAGGGGGCGATCAGCCCCAGCATTTT
TRBV2,TRBD1,-,TRBJ1-2,CASNRDRDYGYTF,TGTGCCAGCAACCGGGACAGGGACTATGGCTACACCTTC
TRBV18,-,-,TRBJ1-1,CASSPYDSGEAFF,TGTGCCAGCTCACCCTACGATTCAGGTGAAGCTTTCTTT
TRBV19,-,-,TRBJ1-6,CASSPRDIRNSPLHF,TGTGCCAGTAGCCCAAGGGACATCCGTAATTCACCCCTCCACTTT
TRBV5-1,-,-,TRBJ1-1,CASSFNSPLNTEAFF,TGCGCCAGCAGCTTCAACTCGCCATTGAACACTGAAGCTTTCTTT
TRBV3-1/TRBV3-2,TRBD2,few,TRBJ2-7,CASSQEGTSGSYEQYF,TGTGCCAGCAGCCAGGAGGGGACTAGCGGGAGCTACGAGCAGTACTTC
TRBV5-4,TRBD2,-,TRBJ2-1,CASTLRQPGGNEQFF,TGTGCCAGCACCTTGAGGCAGCCGGGGGGGAATGAGCAGTTCTTC
TRBV6-6,TRBD1,-,TRBJ2-1,CASGTGGYEQFF,TGTGCCAGCGGAACAGGGGGCTATGAGCAGTTCTTC
TRBV19,TRBD2,-,TRBJ2-3,CATRGREGLDTQYF,TGTGCCACACGGGGGCGGGAGGGCCTCGATACGCAGTATTTT
TRBV7-9,-,-,TRBJ1-1,CASSLVLGARTEAFF,TGTGCCAGCAGCTTAGTATTGGGGGCGAGGACTGAAGCTTTCTTT
TRBV19,-,-,TRBJ1-2,CASSIFSYGYTF,TGTGCCAGTAGTATTTTTAGCTATGGCTACACCTTC